Presented here are 13 T cell receptor beta chains from one specimen sequenced in a study of PD-L1 blockade in urothelial cancer. Libraries were prepared by immunoSEQ multiplex PCR; TCRdb keeps only in-frame clonotypes and omits some of them. Among 30,000 to 35,000 clones listed, about 79% were seen once. The sample was PBMCs, taken around atezolizumab (anti-PD-L1) treatment. The receptors originated from a man between 60 and 70 years old with urothelial cancer.

V gene TRBV7-3 combines with J gene TRBJ2-3; TRBD2 agrees at 8 bases. Looked up from germline, CDR1 is SGHTA and CDR2 is FQGTGA. The CDR3 contains 16 residues. J lost 2 bases, V lost 4 bases, and 8 bases had no gene match. This CDR3 reads CASSSKSGGITDTQYF. CDR3 DNA: TGTGCCAGCAGCTCCAAAAGCGGGGGTATCACAGATACGCAGTATTTT. The full variable domain, completed using reference TRBV7-3 and TRBJ2-3, is GAGVSQTPSNKVTEKGKYVELRCDPISGHTALYWYRQSLGQGPEFLIYFQGTGAADDSGLPNDRFFAVRPEGSVSTLKIQRTERGDSAVYLCASSSKSGGITDTQYFGPGTRLTVL.

The chain has TRBV19 and TRBJ1-5; maybe TRBD1 (5 bases). The CDR3 spans 12 residues. CDR1 and CDR2 from the germline V gene are LNHDA and SQIVND (reference sequence). The CDR3 here is CATQGVAQPQHF. DNA of the CDR3: TGTGCGACGCAGGGTGTGGCTCAGCCCCAGCATTTT. Together with reference TRBV19 and TRBJ1-5, the CDR3 gives the full variable domain: DGGITQSPKYLFRKEGQNVTLSCEQNLNHDAMYWYRQDPGQGLRLIYYSQIVNDFQKGDIAEGYSVSREKKESFPLTVTSAQKNPTAFYLCATQGVAQPQHFGDGTRLSIL.

This clone came up once. The chain has TRBV19 and TRBJ2-1, with a weak D call TRBD2 (6 bases). The V gene lost 3 bases and the J gene lost 0 bases, with 15 bases spanning the gap. CDR1 and CDR2 from the germline V gene are LNHDA and SQIVND (reference sequence). This CDR3 is 17 amino acids long. CDR3 amino acids: CASSILATLSSYNEQFF. The CDR3 nucleotides are TGTGCCAGTAGTATCCTAGCGACATTGAGCTCCTACAATGAGCAGTTCTTC.

The chain combines TRBV19 with TRBJ1-1; no clear D gene. Between the trimmed V and J ends, which lost 3 bases and 1 base, there was a span of 15 bases. The CDR3 is made up of 16 amino acids. Germline V gives CDR1 LNHDA, CDR2 SQIVND (reference sequence). The CDR3 is CASSITMETKNTEAFF. The DNA for the CDR3 is TGTGCCAGTAGTATTACCATGGAAACTAAGAACACTGAAGCTTTCTTT.

CDR3 region: CASSIRGGADTQYF. The CDR3 nucleotides read TGTGCCAGTAGTATTCGGGGTGGGGCAGATACGCAGTATTTT. The chain uses TRBV19 and TRBJ2-3; possible D gene TRBD2, 5 bases. V was cut by 3 bases and J by 4 bases, with 11 bases left in between. From germline, CDR1 is LNHDA and CDR2 SQIVND (reference sequence). There are 14 residues in the CDR3.

This clone showed up just once. The rearrangement links TRBV30 to TRBJ2-2; TRBD1 aligns across 9 bases. The CDR3 totals 14 residues. The V and J ends lost 3 bases and 5 bases, in that order; junction bases with no gene match: 4. Germline CDR1 GTSNPN, CDR2 SVGIG (reference sequence). For the CDR3, the DNA is TGTGCCTGGAGGTCACAGGGGGCGACCGGGGAGCTGTTTTTT. Translation gives CAWRSQGATGELFF.

V gene TRBV27 combines with J gene TRBJ1-2; D perhaps matches TRBD1 (6 bases). Deletions cut 2 bases from V and 8 bases from J, with 12 bases between. The CDR3 runs 13 residues. CDR1 is MNHEY, CDR2 SMNVEV, per germline (reference sequence). CDR3 nucleotide sequence: TGTGCCAGCAGTTTACGCTACAGGGACGGCTACACCTTC. Protein sequence: CASSLRYRDGYTF.

This clone came up once. The V gene is TRBV5-1, the J gene TRBJ1-1; 8 bases are shared with TRBD1. Germline V gene data show CDR1 as SGHRS and CDR2 as YFSETQ. This CDR3 comprises 19 residues. The J segment lost 4 bases and the V segment lost 6 bases, leaving 23 bases of the junction unmatched. Here the CDR3 DNA reads TGCGCCAGCAAGTTCTCCGGGACAGGCGGATCTTCCTTCGGCACTGAAGCTTTCTTT. It encodes CASKFSGTGGSSFGTEAFF.

This chain uses TRBV5-1 with TRBJ2-5; D possibly corresponds to TRBD1 (5 bases). Trimming took off 4 bases at V and 5 bases at J, with 12 bases between the two ends. Germline loops: CDR1 SGHRS, CDR2 YFSETQ. The CDR3 consists of 13 residues. The CDR3: CASSKDTGETQYF. The CDR3 DNA sequence: TGCGCCAGCAGCAAGGACACCGGTGAGACCCAGTACTTC.

The rearrangement uses TRBV5-1 and TRBJ1-4, with D perhaps matching TRBD1 (6 bases). The CDR3 runs to 14 residues. Germline lookup yields CDR1 SGHRS and CDR2 YFSETQ. V was pared by 4 bases and J by 1 base, with 8 bases between. The CDR3 coding sequence is TGCGCCAGCAGCAGAGGGGGAACTAATGAAAAACTGTTTTTT. It codes for CASSRGGTNEKLFF.

The V and J genes are TRBV7-2 and TRBJ2-1; D perhaps matches TRBD1 (5 bases). CDR3 length: 14 residues. In germline, CDR1 is SGHTA, CDR2 FQGNSA. Trimming pared 8 bases from V and 6 bases from J, leaving 17 bases between. The CDR3 region has the DNA TGTGCCAGCGCTCTTCGGACAAGTCTCAATGAGCAGTTCTTC. Translated: CASALRTSLNEQFF.

The rearrangement joins TRBV7-8 to TRBJ1-4; weak D call: TRBD1 (6 bases). V was cut by 0 bases and J by 0 bases, with 8 bases left in between. CDR1 is SGHVS, CDR2 FQNEAQ, per germline. This CDR3 region has 16 residues. CDR3 DNA sequence: TGTGCCAGCAGCTTAGCGTCAGGGGCAACTAATGAAAAACTGTTTTTT. Protein sequence: CASSLASGATNEKLFF.

The chain joins TRBV5-1 to TRBJ1-4; D unclear. The germline gives CDR1 SGHRS, CDR2 YFSETQ. CDR3 length: 13 amino acids. V was trimmed by 3 bases and J by 4 bases, leaving 7 bases between them. CDR3 loop: CASSYGDNEKLFF. Here the CDR3 DNA reads TGCGCCAGCAGCTACGGGGATAATGAAAAACTGTTTTTT.